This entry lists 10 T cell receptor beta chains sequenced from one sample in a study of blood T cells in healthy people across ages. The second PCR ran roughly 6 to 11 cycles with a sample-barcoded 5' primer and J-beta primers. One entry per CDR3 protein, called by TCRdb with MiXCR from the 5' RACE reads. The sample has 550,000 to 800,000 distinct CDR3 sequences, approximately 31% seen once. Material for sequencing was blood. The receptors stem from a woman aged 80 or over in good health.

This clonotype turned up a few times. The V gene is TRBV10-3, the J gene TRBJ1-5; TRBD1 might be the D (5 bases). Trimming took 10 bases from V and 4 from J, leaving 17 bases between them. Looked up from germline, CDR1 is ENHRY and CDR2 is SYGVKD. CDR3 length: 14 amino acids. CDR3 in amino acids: CATSGPGTNQPQHF. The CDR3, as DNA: TGTGCCACATCCGGGCCAGGGACGAATCAGCCCCAGCATTTT.

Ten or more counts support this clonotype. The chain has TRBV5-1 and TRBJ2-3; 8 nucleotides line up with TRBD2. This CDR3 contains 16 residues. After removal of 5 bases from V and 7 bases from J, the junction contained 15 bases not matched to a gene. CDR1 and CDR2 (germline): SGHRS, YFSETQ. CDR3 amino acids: CASRQLSSGGPYTQYF. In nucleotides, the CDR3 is TGCGCCAGCAGGCAGCTGAGTTCGGGGGGGCCATATACGCAGTATTTT.

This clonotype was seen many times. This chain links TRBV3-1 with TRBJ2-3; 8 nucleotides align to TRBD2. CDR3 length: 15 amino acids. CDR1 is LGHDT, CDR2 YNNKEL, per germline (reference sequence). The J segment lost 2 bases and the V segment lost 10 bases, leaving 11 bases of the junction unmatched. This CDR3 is CAIPPRGGVTDTQYF. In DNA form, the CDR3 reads TGTGCCATCCCGCCCCGGGGGGGGGTCACAGATACGCAGTATTTT.

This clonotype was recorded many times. The DNA for the CDR3 is TGTGCCAGCAGCTTTGGGGGATACAGCACAGATACGCAGTATTTT. It specifies CASSFGGYSTDTQYF. The chain combines TRBV5-6 with TRBJ2-3; D tentatively fits TRBD1 or TRBD2 (5 bases each). V lost 2 bases to trimming and J lost 0 bases, with 10 bases between them. This CDR3 has 15 residues. CDR1 and CDR2 from the germline V gene are SGHDT and YYEEEE.

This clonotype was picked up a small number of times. The CDR3 DNA reads TGCAGTGCTAGTCCCGAGGAGGAGACCCAGTACTTC. Its protein is CSASPEEETQYF. The rearrangement links TRBV20-1 to TRBJ2-5; D is ambiguous. The CDR3 loop spans 12 amino acids. CDR1 is DFQATT and CDR2 is SNEGSKA in the germline V gene (reference sequence). V was cut by 3 bases and J by 5 bases, with 10 bases left in between.

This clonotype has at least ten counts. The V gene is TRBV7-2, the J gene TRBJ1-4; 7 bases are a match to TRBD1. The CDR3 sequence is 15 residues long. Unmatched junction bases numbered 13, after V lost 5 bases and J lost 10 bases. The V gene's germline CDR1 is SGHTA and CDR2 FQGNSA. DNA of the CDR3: TGTGCCAGCAGCCTGGGACAGACCCCCGGAGGAAAACTGTTTTTT. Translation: CASSLGQTPGGKLFF.

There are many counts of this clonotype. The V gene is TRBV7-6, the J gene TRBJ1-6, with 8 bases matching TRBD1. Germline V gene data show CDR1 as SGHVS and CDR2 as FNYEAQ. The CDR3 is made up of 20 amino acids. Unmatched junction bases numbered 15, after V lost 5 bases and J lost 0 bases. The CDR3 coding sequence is TGTGCCAGCAGCCTACGTCCCGGGACAGGAGGGAGCTCCTATAATTCACCCCTCCACTTT. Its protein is CASSLRPGTGGSSYNSPLHF.

CDR3 amino acids: CASSMPGTGASGEQFF. The CDR3 coding sequence is TGTGCCAGTAGTATGCCCGGGACAGGAGCGTCGGGTGAGCAGTTCTTC. The V and J genes are TRBV19 and TRBJ2-1, with 8 nucleotides matching TRBD1. With 3 bases clipped from V and 9 bases from J, the junction kept 13 bases outside the gene matches. The germline V gene encodes CDR1 LNHDA and CDR2 SQIVND (reference sequence). The CDR3 contains 16 residues.

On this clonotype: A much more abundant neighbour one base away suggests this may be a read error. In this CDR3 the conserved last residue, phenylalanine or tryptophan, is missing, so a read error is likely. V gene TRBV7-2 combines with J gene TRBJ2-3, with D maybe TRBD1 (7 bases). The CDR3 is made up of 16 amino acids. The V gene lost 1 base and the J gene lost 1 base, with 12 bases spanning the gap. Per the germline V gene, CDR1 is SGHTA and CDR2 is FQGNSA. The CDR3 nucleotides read TGTGCCAGCAGCTTAGAAGGGGGCGGGGGCACAGATACGCAGTATTTG. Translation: CASSLEGGGGTDTQYL.

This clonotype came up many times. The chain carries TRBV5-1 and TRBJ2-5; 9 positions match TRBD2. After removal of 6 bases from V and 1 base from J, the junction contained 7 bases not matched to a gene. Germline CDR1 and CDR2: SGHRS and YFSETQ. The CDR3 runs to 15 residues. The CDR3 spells CASKGTSGPQETQYF. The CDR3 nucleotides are TGCGCCAGCAAGGGAACTAGCGGGCCCCAAGAGACCCAGTACTTC. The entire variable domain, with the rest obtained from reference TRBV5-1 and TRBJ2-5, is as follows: KAGVTQTPRYLIKTRGQQVTLSCSPISGHRSVSWYQQTPGQGLQFLFEYFSETQRNKGNFPGRFSGRQFSNSRSEMNVSTLELGDSALYLCASKGTSGPQETQYFGPGTRLLVL.